These 3 T cell receptor beta chains originate from one sample sequenced in a study of cytomegalovirus exposure and HLA in healthy donors. Generated by immunoSEQ multiplex PCR, the TCRdb table keeps only in-frame clones and is missing some. Seen here are over 150,000 clones, 91% observed once, and the top ten hold 3% to 3.5%. Specimen: PBMCs. All receptors derive from a woman younger than 30 in good health and CMV-seropositive.

The V and J genes are TRBV9 and TRBJ2-7, with TRBD2 matching 8 bases. With 0 bases clipped from V and 4 bases from J, the junction kept 9 bases outside the gene matches. Germline CDR1 is SGDLS and CDR2 is YYNGEE. The CDR3 is 16 residues long. The CDR3 is CASSVGDGRAVYEQYF. In nucleotides, the CDR3 is TGTGCCAGCAGCGTAGGAGACGGGAGGGCCGTATACGAGCAGTACTTC. The whole variable domain, filled in from reference TRBV9 and TRBJ2-7, reads DSGVTQTPKHLITATGQRVTLRCSPRSGDLSVYWYQQSLDQGLQFLIQYYNGEERAKGNILERFSAQQFPDLHSELNLSSLELGDSALYFCASSVGDGRAVYEQYFGPGTRLTVT.

This chain uses TRBV7-2 with TRBJ2-7, with 7 nucleotides matching TRBD1. This CDR3 comprises 15 residues. Looked up from germline, CDR1 is SGHTA and CDR2 is FQGNSA. V was clipped by 5 bases and J by 4 bases; unmatched bases: 11. The CDR3 is CASSTTPGQLYEQYF. CDR3 DNA sequence: TGTGCCAGCAGCACAACCCCGGGACAGCTGTACGAGCAGTACTTC.

J is TRBJ1-1 and V is TRBV28, with unresolved D. CDR3 length: 16 residues. Germline-derived CDR1 and CDR2 are MDHEN and SYDVKM. V dropped 4 bases and J dropped 3 bases, with 18 bases sitting between them. For the CDR3, the DNA is TGTGCCAGCAGTTCCCCCGGGCGGGCCACGGACACTGAAGCTTTCTTT. Amino acids: CASSSPGRATDTEAFF.